A single sample gave rise to the 28 T cell receptor beta chains below, sequenced in a study of early T cells in non-severe SARS-CoV-2 infection. TCRdb itself ran the 5' RACE reads through MiXCR, one entry per CDR3 protein. The sample carries 55,000 to 75,000 distinct CDR3 sequences, 9% to 15% recorded once. The sequenced material came from whole blood. The receptor source for this set is an adult who was a healthcare worker with PCR-confirmed SARS-CoV-2 infection or an uninfected control (not recorded which).

This clonotype was recorded many times. The chain joins TRBV6-4 to TRBJ2-1; D tentatively reads TRBD1 or TRBD2 (6 bases each). V was cut by 3 bases and J by 7 bases, with 13 bases left in between. Germline loops: CDR1 MRHNA, CDR2 SNTAGT. CDR3 length equals 14 residues. CDR3 nucleotide sequence: TGTGCCAGCAGTGATGGGGGCGCGGGGAATGAGCAGTTCTTC. It translates to CASSDGGAGNEQFF.

This clonotype was found many times. The CDR3 loop reads CATSRVPRDRGADTQYF. The CDR3 bases are TGTGCCACCAGCAGGGTTCCCCGGGACAGGGGAGCAGATACGCAGTATTTT. The chain uses TRBV15 and TRBJ2-3; TRBD1 agrees at 10 bases. Germline lookup yields CDR1 LNHNV and CDR2 YYDKDF (reference sequence). The CDR3 contains 17 residues. The V gene end was trimmed by 3 bases and the J gene end by 4 bases; junction bases not matched to a gene: 10.

This clonotype was detected ten times or more. This chain connects TRBV7-8 to TRBJ1-2, with 8 nucleotides matching TRBD1. Germline V gives CDR1 SGHVS, CDR2 FQNEAQ. This CDR3 has 13 residues. J lost 7 bases, V lost 5 bases, and 6 bases had no gene match. DNA for the CDR3: TGTGCCAGCAGCACTCCAGGGGGCGGTGGCTACACCTTC. This translates into CASSTPGGGGYTF.

This clonotype was detected only a few times. The chain employs TRBV18 and TRBJ1-1; D gene unclear. This CDR3 has 16 amino acids. The germline V gene has CDR1 KGHSH and CDR2 LQKENI. Deletions cut 3 bases from V and 1 base from J, with 15 bases between. CDR3 DNA: TGTGCCAGCTCACCCGCCAAAGGGTCCGGGAACACTGAAGCTTTCTTT. This translates into CASSPAKGSGNTEAFF.

This clonotype was observed a handful of times. The chain has TRBV7-9 and TRBJ2-7, with D tentatively TRBD1 (6 bases). The V end lost 0 bases, the J end lost 7 bases, and 10 bases lay between the germline ends. There are 13 residues in the CDR3. Germline V gene sequence: CDR1 SEHNR, CDR2 FQNEAQ (reference sequence). CDR3 loop: CASSLAQGREQYF. CDR3 DNA sequence: TGTGCCAGCAGCTTAGCACAGGGTCGGGAGCAGTACTTC.

This clonotype has a handful of counts. The V gene is TRBV7-3, the J gene TRBJ2-2, with a tentative D call TRBD1 (5 bases). With 3 bases removed from V and 1 base from J, the gap between germline ends came to 12 bases. The germline CDR1 and CDR2 sequences are SGHTA and FQGTGA. The CDR3 runs to 16 residues. The CDR3, as DNA: TGTGCCAGCAGCTTGATGGGGCGGTTGAACACCGGGGAGCTGTTTTTT. Protein: CASSLMGRLNTGELFF.

A single count supports this clonotype. With a much larger clone just one base away, this may be a read error. This sequence joins TRBV28 and TRBJ2-1; no clear D. CDR3 size: 12 residues. CDR1 and CDR2 from the germline V gene are MDHEN and SYDVKM. V lost 6 bases to trimming and J lost 5 bases, with 8 bases between them. CDR3 nucleotides: TGTGCCAGCAGCCAATGGAACAATGAGCAGTTCTTC. Translated: CASSQWNNEQFF. The full variable domain, completed using reference TRBV28 and TRBJ2-1, is DVKVTQSSRYLVKRTGEKVFLECVQDMDHENMFWYRQDPGLGLRLIYFSYDVKMKEKGDIPEGYSVSREKKERFSLILESASTNQTSMYLCASSQWNNEQFFGPGTRLTVL.

This clonotype was observed many times. The rearrangement uses TRBV21-1 and TRBJ1-6. TRBV21-1 is labeled a pseudogene. This CDR3 contains 14 residues. For the CDR3, the DNA is TGTGCCAGCAGCCTTGTGGGAGCGACCACCACCCTCCACTTT. This translates into CASSLVGATTTLHF.

This clonotype was observed many times. The rearrangement uses TRBV5-1 and TRBJ2-5, with 10 bases identical to TRBD1. Per germline, CDR1 SGHRS and CDR2 YFSETQ. The J segment lost 2 bases and the V segment lost 4 bases, leaving 8 bases of the junction unmatched. The length of the CDR3 is 16 residues. Here the CDR3 reads CASSADRGRRQETQYF. DNA of the CDR3: TGCGCCAGCAGCGCCGACAGGGGGCGAAGGCAAGAGACCCAGTACTTC. Together with reference TRBV5-1 and TRBJ2-5, the CDR3 gives the full variable domain: KAGVTQTPRYLIKTRGQQVTLSCSPISGHRSVSWYQQTPGQGLQFLFEYFSETQRNKGNFPGRFSGRQFSNSRSEMNVSTLELGDSALYLCASSADRGRRQETQYFGPGTRLLVL.

This clonotype was seen many times. The V call is TRBV2, the J call TRBJ2-2; possible D gene TRBD1, 6 bases. Between the trimmed V and J ends, which lost 8 bases and 0 bases, there was a span of 10 bases. CDR1 is SNHLY, CDR2 FYNNEI, per germline. The length of the CDR3 is 14 residues. This CDR3 reads CASLGQSNTGELFF. As DNA, the CDR3 is TGTGCCAGCCTTGGACAGTCGAACACCGGGGAGCTGTTTTTT.

This clonotype came up many times. V and J are TRBV7-9 and TRBJ2-7; 13 bases match TRBD2. The CDR3 has 16 amino acids. Germline-derived CDR1 and CDR2 are SEHNR and FQNEAQ (reference sequence). Trimming took 0 bases from V and 3 from J; bases not matched to a gene: 2. In DNA form, the CDR3 reads TGTGCCAGCAGCTTAGCACTAGCGGGAGGGTTCTACGAGCAGTACTTC. Protein sequence: CASSLALAGGFYEQYF.

Many counts were recorded for this clonotype. This chain links TRBV7-9 with TRBJ1-4, with 8 bases aligning to TRBD1. The CDR3 extends over 18 amino acids. Trimming took 1 base from V and 3 from J; bases not matched to a gene: 10. Looked up from germline, CDR1 is SEHNR and CDR2 is FQNEAQ (reference sequence). The CDR3 region has the DNA TGTGCCAGCAGCTTAGGCGCAGGGGGCGTAGAAGCTAATGAAAAACTGTTTTTT. Its protein product is CASSLGAGGVEANEKLFF.

J is TRBJ2-2 and V is TRBV30; 11 positions match TRBD2. V was clipped by 4 bases and J by 6 bases; unmatched bases: 10. Germline CDR1 and CDR2: GTSNPN and SVGIG (reference sequence). The CDR3 is 16 residues long. CDR3 amino acids: CAWTFSGRAVAGELFF. CDR3 bases: TGTGCCTGGACCTTTAGCGGGAGGGCCGTCGCCGGGGAGCTGTTTTTT.

This clonotype occurred many times. The rearrangement joins TRBV20-1 to TRBJ2-7, with 12 bases fitting TRBD2. With V trimmed by 1 base and J by 2 bases, 9 bases remained unmatched. Germline lookup yields CDR1 DFQATT and CDR2 SNEGSKA (reference sequence). The CDR3 totals 17 residues. As DNA, the CDR3 is TGCAGTGCTAGAGGACTAGCGGGAGAACAAGGTCCCTACGAGCAGTACTTC. Its protein is CSARGLAGEQGPYEQYF.

This clonotype showed up many times. This chain links TRBV28 with TRBJ2-2; 12 nucleotides agree with TRBD2. Germline-derived CDR1 and CDR2 are MDHEN and SYDVKM. V lost 7 bases and J lost 7; bases outside the gene matches: 13. The CDR3 is made up of 17 amino acids. CDR3 sequence reads: CASTLGLAGGPNGELFF. In DNA, the CDR3 is TGTGCCAGCACCCTAGGGCTAGCGGGAGGGCCGAACGGGGAGCTGTTTTTT. The full variable domain, its missing parts supplied by reference TRBV28 and TRBJ2-2, is DVKVTQSSRYLVKRTGEKVFLECVQDMDHENMFWYRQDPGLGLRLIYFSYDVKMKEKGDIPEGYSVSREKKERFSLILESASTNQTSMYLCASTLGLAGGPNGELFFGEGSRLTVL.

The rearrangement uses TRBV7-8 and TRBJ2-7; 7 bases fit TRBD2. J was trimmed by 1 base and V by 5 bases; bases with no gene match: 5. CDR1 is SGHVS and CDR2 is FQNEAQ in the germline V gene. The CDR3 length is 14 residues. The CDR3 loop is CASSTSVLSYEQYF. The CDR3 DNA follows: TGTGCCAGCAGCACTAGCGTCCTTTCCTACGAGCAGTACTTC.

This chain joins TRBV6-1 and TRBJ2-1; 7 bases agree with TRBD2. Trimming removed 3 bases from V and 6 bases from J; junction bases left unmatched: 5. Germline V gene sequence: CDR1 MNHNS, CDR2 SASEGT. CDR3 size: 14 residues. The CDR3 sequence is CASSEALAVNEQFF. CDR3 DNA sequence: TGTGCCAGCAGTGAGGCTCTAGCGGTCAATGAGCAGTTCTTC.

This chain links TRBV7-9 with TRBJ2-1, with TRBD2 matching 9 bases. The junction had 8 bases not matched to a gene; V was cut back by 3 bases and J by 5 bases. The CDR3 runs to 16 residues. Per germline, CDR1 SEHNR and CDR2 FQNEAQ (reference sequence). This CDR3 is CASSLDSGSTNNEQFF. The CDR3 bases are TGTGCCAGCAGCTTGGATAGCGGGAGTACCAACAATGAGCAGTTCTTC.

The genes are TRBV19 and TRBJ2-3; 12 bases map to TRBD2. From germline, CDR1 is LNHDA and CDR2 SQIVND (reference sequence). The length of the CDR3 is 15 residues. V shed 7 bases, J shed 4 bases, and the junction held 6 bases outside the gene matches. The CDR3 DNA is TGTGCCAGTAAGCGACTAGCGGGAGTTGCAGATACGCAGTATTTT. Translating gives CASKRLAGVADTQYF.

About this clonotype itself: A much more abundant neighbour one base away suggests this may be a read error. As the CDR3 is not closed by the conserved phenylalanine or tryptophan, this likely results from a read error. CDR3 protein: CASMGRSSYNEQFL. In nucleotides, the CDR3 is TGTGCCAGCATGGGCAGAAGCTCCTACAATGAGCAGTTCTTG. The chain couples TRBV2 to TRBJ2-1; no firm D call. The germline gives CDR1 SNHLY, CDR2 FYNNEI. The germline V and J ends were trimmed by 7 bases and 0 bases, with 10 bases remaining between them. This CDR3 has 14 amino acids.

In its sample, this clonotype was seen many times. The rearrangement links TRBV9 to TRBJ1-2; D remains unclear. Germline V gives CDR1 SGDLS, CDR2 YYNGEE. The CDR3 extends over 14 amino acids. Trimming shortened V by 4 bases and J by 5 bases, and 15 bases separated the two germline ends. In DNA, the CDR3 is TGTGCCAGCAGCTTAGGACCGGGAGATTATGGCTACACCTTC. This encodes CASSLGPGDYGYTF.

This clonotype was counted ten times or more. The rearrangement links TRBV28 to TRBJ2-5; no clear D gene. CDR3 length: 13 amino acids. Trimming pared 3 bases from V and 1 base from J, leaving 6 bases between. Per germline, CDR1 MDHEN and CDR2 SYDVKM. This CDR3 is CASSFQLQETQYF. CDR3 in DNA: TGTGCCAGCAGTTTCCAACTCCAAGAGACCCAGTACTTC.

This clonotype occurred many times. The junction shows a germline mismatch at one end, possibly a read error. The chain uses TRBV12-3 or TRBV12-4 and TRBJ2-7, with 7 nucleotides matching TRBD1. The CDR3 has 13 residues. CDR3 in DNA: TGTGCCAGCAGGTCGACAGGGTATCATGTCGCGGACTTC. As protein: CASRSTGYHVADF.

V usage is TRBV12-3 or TRBV12-4 and J usage is TRBJ2-7; 7 bases agree with TRBD1. J gave up 6 bases and V 7 bases, and 15 bases lay outside the gene matches. The CDR3 spans 15 residues. The CDR3 DNA reads as TGTGCCAGCACCTCACAGGGGACGTTTGGGGGCGAGCAGTACTTC. Translation gives CASTSQGTFGGEQYF.

The chain has TRBV18 and TRBJ2-6, with a possible D match to TRBD2 (6 bases). V lost 3 bases, J lost 0 bases, and 15 bases lay in between. Looked up from germline, CDR1 is KGHSH and CDR2 is LQKENI. The CDR3 is 18 amino acids. CDR3 bases: TGTGCCAGCTCACCCCTTGGGGGGTTAAGCTCTGGGGCCAACGTCCTGACTTTC. Its protein is CASSPLGGLSSGANVLTF.

This clonotype was found many times. V is TRBV5-8 and J is TRBJ2-1; D gene ambiguous. Per the germline V gene, CDR1 is SGHTS and CDR2 is YDEGEE. The germline V and J ends were trimmed by 4 bases and 4 bases, with 9 bases remaining between them. The CDR3 is 13 amino acids. In DNA, the CDR3 is TGTGCCAGCAGCCTAGACACGTACAATGAGCAGTTCTTC. It encodes CASSLDTYNEQFF.

Ten or more counts support this clonotype. The rearrangement joins TRBV5-5 to TRBJ2-5; 11 bases map to TRBD1. V was pared by 4 bases and J by 4 bases, with 9 bases of the junction left unmatched. CDR1 is SGHKS, CDR2 YYEKEE, per germline (reference sequence). The CDR3 runs to 16 residues. CDR3: CASSGTVGTGGETQYF. The CDR3 region has the DNA TGTGCCAGCAGCGGGACCGTAGGGACAGGGGGAGAGACCCAGTACTTC.

This clonotype was recorded many times. The chain combines TRBV12-3 or TRBV12-4 with TRBJ2-1, with TRBD2 matching over 7 bases. The CDR3 consists of 14 residues. Trimming at V came to 4 bases and at J to 4 bases, leaving 4 bases not matched to a gene. CDR3 DNA sequence: TGTGCCAGCAGTTACCCAGCGGGGTACAATGAGCAGTTCTTC. Protein: CASSYPAGYNEQFF.